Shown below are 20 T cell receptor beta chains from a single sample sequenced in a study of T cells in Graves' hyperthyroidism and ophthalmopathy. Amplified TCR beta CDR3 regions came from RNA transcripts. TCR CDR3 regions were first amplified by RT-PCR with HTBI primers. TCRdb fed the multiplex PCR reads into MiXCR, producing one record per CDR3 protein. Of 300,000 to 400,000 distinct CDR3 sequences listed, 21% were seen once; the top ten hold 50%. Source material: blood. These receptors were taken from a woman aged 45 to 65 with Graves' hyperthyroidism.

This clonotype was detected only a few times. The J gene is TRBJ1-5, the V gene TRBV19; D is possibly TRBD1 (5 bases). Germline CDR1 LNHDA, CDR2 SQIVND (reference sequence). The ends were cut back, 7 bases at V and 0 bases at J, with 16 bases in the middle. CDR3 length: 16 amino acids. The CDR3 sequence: CASINRGVSSNQPQHF. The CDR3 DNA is TGTGCCAGTATCAATCGGGGGGTCAGTAGCAATCAGCCCCAGCATTTT.

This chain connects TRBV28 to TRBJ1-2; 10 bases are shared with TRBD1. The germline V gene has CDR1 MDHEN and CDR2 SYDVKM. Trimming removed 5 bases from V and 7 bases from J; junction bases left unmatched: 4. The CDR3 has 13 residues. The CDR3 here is CASSPWDRGGYTF. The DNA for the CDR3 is TGTGCCAGCAGTCCCTGGGACAGGGGTGGCTACACCTTC.

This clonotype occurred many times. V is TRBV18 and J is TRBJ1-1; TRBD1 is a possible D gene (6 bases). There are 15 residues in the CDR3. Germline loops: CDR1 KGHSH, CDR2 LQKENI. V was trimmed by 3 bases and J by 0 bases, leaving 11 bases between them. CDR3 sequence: CASSPQGQLNTEAFF. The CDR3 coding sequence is TGTGCCAGCTCACCCCAAGGACAGCTGAACACTGAAGCTTTCTTT.

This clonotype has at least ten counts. The CDR3, as DNA: TGCAGTGCCCCCTACCGGGCCTCGGGGTACAATGAGCAGTTCTTC. Translating it yields CSAPYRASGYNEQFF. V is TRBV20-1 and J is TRBJ2-1; perhaps TRBD2 as D (5 bases). This CDR3 has 15 amino acids. Trimming pared 6 bases from V and 4 bases from J, leaving 19 bases between. The germline gives CDR1 DFQATT, CDR2 SNEGSKA (reference sequence).

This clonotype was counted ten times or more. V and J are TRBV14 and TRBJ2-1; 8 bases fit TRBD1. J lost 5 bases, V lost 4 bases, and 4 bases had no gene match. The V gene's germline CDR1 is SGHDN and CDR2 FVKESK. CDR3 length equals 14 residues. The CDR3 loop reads CASSPTGVHNEQFF. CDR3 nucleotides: TGTGCCAGCAGCCCGACAGGGGTTCACAATGAGCAGTTCTTC. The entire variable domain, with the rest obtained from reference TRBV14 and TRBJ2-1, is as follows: EAGVTQFPSHSVIEKGQTVTLRCDPISGHDNLYWYRRVMGKEIKFLLHFVKESKQDESGMPNNRFLAERTGGTYSTLKVQPAELEDSGVYFCASSPTGVHNEQFFGPGTRLTVL.

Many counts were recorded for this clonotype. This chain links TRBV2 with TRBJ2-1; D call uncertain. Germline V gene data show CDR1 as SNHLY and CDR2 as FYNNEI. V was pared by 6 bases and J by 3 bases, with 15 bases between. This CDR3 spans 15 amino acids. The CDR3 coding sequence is TGTGCCAGCAGACAACGAGACGAAAGCTACAATGAGCAGTTCTTC. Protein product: CASRQRDESYNEQFF.

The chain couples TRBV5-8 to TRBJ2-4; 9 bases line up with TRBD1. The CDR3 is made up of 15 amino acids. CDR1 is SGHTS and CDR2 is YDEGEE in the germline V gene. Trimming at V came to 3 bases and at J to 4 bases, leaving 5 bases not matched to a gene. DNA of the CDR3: TGTGCCAGCAGCTGGGGGGGGACAGGGAAAAACATTCAGTACTTC. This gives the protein CASSWGGTGKNIQYF.

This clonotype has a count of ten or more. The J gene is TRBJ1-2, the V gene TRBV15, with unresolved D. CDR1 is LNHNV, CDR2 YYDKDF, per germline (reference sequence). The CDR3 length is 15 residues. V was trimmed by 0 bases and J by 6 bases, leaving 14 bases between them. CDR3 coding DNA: TGTGCCACCAGCAGAGATAGTACCAGAGCCCATGGCTACACCTTC. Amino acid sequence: CATSRDSTRAHGYTF.

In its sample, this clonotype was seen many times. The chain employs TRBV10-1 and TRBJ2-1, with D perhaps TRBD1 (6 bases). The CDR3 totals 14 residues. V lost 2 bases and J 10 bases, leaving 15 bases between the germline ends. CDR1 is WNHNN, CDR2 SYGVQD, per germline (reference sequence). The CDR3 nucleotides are TGCGCCAGCAGTGAGACCCCAGGGGTTTTAGAGCAGTTCTTC. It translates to CASSETPGVLEQFF.

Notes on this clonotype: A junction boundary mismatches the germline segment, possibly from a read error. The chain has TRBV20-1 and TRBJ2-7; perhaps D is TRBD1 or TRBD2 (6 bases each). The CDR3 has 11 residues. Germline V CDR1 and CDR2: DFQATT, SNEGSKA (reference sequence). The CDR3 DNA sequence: TGCAGTGCCGCTCCCTGGGGGGCCCCCCTCTTC. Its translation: CSAAPWGAPLF.

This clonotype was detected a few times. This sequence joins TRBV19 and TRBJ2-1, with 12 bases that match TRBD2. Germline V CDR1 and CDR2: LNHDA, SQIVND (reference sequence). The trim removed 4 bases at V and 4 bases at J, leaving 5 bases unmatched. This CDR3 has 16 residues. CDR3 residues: CASSTHGLAGYNEQFF. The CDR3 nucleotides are TGTGCCAGTAGTACCCACGGACTAGCGGGGTACAATGAGCAGTTCTTC.

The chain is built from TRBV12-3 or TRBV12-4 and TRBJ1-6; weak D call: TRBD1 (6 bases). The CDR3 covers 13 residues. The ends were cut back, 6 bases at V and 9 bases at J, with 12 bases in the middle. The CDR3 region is CASSPFRGSPLHF. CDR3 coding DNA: TGTGCCAGCAGCCCCTTCAGGGGTTCACCCCTCCACTTT.

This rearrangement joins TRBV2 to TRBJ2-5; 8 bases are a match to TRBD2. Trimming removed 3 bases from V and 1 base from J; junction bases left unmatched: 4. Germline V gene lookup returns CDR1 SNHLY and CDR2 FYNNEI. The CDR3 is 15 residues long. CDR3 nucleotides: TGTGCCAGCAGTGATGGCGGGAGGTTCCAAGAGACCCAGTACTTC. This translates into CASSDGGRFQETQYF. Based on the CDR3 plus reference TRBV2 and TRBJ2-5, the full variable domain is EPEVTQTPSHQVTQMGQEVILRCVPISNHLYFYWYRQILGQKVEFLVSFYNNEISEKSEIFDDQFSVERPDGSNFTLKIRSTKLEDSAMYFCASSDGGRFQETQYFGPGTRLLVL.

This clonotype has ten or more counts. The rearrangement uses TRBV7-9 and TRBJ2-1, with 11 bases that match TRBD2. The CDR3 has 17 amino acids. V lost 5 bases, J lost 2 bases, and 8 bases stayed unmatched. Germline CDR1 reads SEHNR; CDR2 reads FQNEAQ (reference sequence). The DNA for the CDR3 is TGTGCCAGCAGCCCCAATATAGCGGGAGGGCCCTACAATGAGCAGTTCTTC. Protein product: CASSPNIAGGPYNEQFF.

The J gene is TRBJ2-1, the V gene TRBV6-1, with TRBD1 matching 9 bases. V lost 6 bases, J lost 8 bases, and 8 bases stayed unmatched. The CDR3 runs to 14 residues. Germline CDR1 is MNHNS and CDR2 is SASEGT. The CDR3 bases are TGTGCCAGCAGACCCGGGACAGGGTTTCATGAGCAGTTCTTC. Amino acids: CASRPGTGFHEQFF.

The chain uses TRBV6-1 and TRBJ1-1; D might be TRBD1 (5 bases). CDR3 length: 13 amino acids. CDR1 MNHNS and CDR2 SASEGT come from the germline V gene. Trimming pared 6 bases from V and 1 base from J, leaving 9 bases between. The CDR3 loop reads CASRKQENTEAFF. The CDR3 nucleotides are TGTGCCAGCAGAAAACAGGAGAACACTGAAGCTTTCTTT.

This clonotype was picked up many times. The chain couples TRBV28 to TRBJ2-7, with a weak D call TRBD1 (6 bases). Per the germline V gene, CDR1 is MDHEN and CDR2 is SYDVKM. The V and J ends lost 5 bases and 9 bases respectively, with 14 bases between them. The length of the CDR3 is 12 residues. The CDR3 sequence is CASSRPQGWQYF. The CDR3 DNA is TGTGCCAGCAGTCGACCACAGGGTTGGCAGTACTTC.

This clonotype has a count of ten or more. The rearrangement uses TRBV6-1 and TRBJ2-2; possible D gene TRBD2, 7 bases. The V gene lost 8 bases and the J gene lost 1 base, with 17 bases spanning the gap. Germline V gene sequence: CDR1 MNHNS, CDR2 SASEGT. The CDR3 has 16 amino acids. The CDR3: CASRWGGRRNTGELFF. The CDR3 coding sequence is TGTGCCAGCCGGTGGGGGGGCAGGAGGAACACCGGGGAGCTGTTTTTT.

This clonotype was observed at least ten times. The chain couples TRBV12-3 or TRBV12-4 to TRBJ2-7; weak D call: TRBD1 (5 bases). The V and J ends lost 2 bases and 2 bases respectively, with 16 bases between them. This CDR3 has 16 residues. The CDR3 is CASSLSQGQGTYEQYF. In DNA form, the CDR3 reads TGTGCCAGCAGTTTATCCCAGGGTCAAGGAACCTACGAGCAGTACTTC.

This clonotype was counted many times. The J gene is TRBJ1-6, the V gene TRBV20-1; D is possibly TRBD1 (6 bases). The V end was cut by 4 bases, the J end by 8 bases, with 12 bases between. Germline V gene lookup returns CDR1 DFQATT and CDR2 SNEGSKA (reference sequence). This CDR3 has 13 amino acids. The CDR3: CSATRGRDSPLHF. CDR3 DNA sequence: TGCAGTGCTACCAGGGGTCGGGATTCACCCCTCCACTTT.